The 21 T cell receptor beta chains in this list originate from one sample, sequenced in a study of human T cells and chemical hapten exposure. TCRdb reprocessed the RACE reads with MiXCR, giving one entry per CDR3 protein. This sample has 190,000 or so distinct CDR3 sequences, with about 31% found just once. Time point here: pre-sensitization, week 0. This sample's treatment: therapeutic diphenylcyclopropenone sensitization with weekly scalp DPC. The material sequenced was whole blood, taken in connection with sensitization to the hapten diphenylcyclopropenone (DPC). All receptors come from a woman younger than 45 with alopecia areata. Some clones in this sample may be carry-over from other donors' samples.

This clonotype was seen ten or more times. The chain combines TRBV28 with TRBJ2-2, with 10 bases that match TRBD1. The germline V gene has CDR1 MDHEN and CDR2 SYDVKM. After removal of 4 bases from V and 3 bases from J, the junction contained 2 bases not matched to a gene. The CDR3 extends over 15 amino acids. Here the CDR3 reads CASSWDRGDTGELFF. CDR3 coding DNA: TGTGCCAGCAGTTGGGACAGGGGCGACACCGGGGAGCTGTTTTTT.

This clonotype was counted a few times. J is TRBJ2-2 and V is TRBV4-1; no clear D. The CDR3 runs 14 residues. V was cut by 3 bases and J by 1 base, with 6 bases left in between. Germline V gene lookup returns CDR1 MGHRA and CDR2 YSYEKL. The CDR3 coding sequence is TGCGCCAGCAGCCATAGTCAGAACACCGGGGAGCTGTTTTTT. Its translation is CASSHSQNTGELFF.

This clonotype was detected a few times. The gene calls are TRBV7-2 and TRBJ1-2; D uncertain. Germline values: CDR1 SGHTA, CDR2 FQGNSA. With 1 base removed from V and 7 bases from J, the gap between germline ends came to 10 bases. This CDR3 spans 13 amino acids. CDR3 sequence: CASSLGVVGGYTF. The CDR3 DNA follows: TGTGCCAGCAGCTTAGGCGTCGTCGGTGGCTACACCTTC. Filled out from reference TRBV7-2 and TRBJ1-2, the complete variable domain reads GAGVSQSPSNKVTEKGKDVELRCDPISGHTALYWYRQSLGQGLEFLIYFQGNSAPDKSGLPSDRFSAERTGGSVSTLTIQRTQQEDSAVYLCASSLGVVGGYTFGSGTRLTVV.

This chain connects TRBV11-3 to TRBJ1-4; D is unclear. This CDR3 has 14 amino acids. Trimming shortened V by 5 bases and J by 1 base, and 8 bases separated the two germline ends. CDR1 is SGHNT, CDR2 YENEEA, per germline. CDR3 in DNA: TGTGCCAGCAGCCCGACGGTAACTAATGAAAAACTGTTTTTT. It encodes CASSPTVTNEKLFF. The variable domain in full, completed from reference TRBV11-3 and TRBJ1-4, reads EAGVVQSPRYKIIEKKQPVAFWCNPISGHNTLYWYLQNLGQGPELLIRYENEEAVDDSQLPKDRFSAERLKGVDSTLKIQPAELGDSAVYLCASSPTVTNEKLFFGSGTQLSVL.

This clonotype was picked up a small number of times. The chain carries TRBV10-2 and TRBJ2-2, with 7 bases matching TRBD2. The CDR3 sequence is 16 residues long. The germline CDR1 and CDR2 sequences are WSHSY and SAAADI. After removal of 4 bases from V and 0 bases from J, the junction contained 5 bases not matched to a gene. CDR3 DNA sequence: TGCGCCAGCAGTGGAGGCGGGGGATCGAACACCGGGGAGCTGTTTTTT. Residues: CASSGGGGSNTGELFF.

The V gene is TRBV28, the J gene TRBJ2-2, with 10 nucleotides matching TRBD2. V dropped 4 bases and J dropped 5; count of bases not matched to a gene: 7. The germline V gene encodes CDR1 MDHEN and CDR2 SYDVKM. The CDR3 has 16 amino acids. This chain's CDR3 is CASSSTLAGVTGELFF. CDR3 in DNA: TGTGCCAGCAGTTCTACTCTAGCGGGGGTGACCGGGGAGCTGTTTTTT.

This chain connects TRBV7-3 to TRBJ2-2; 8 bases map to TRBD1. With V trimmed by 5 bases and J by 3 bases, 11 bases remained unmatched. This CDR3 is 17 amino acids long. Germline values: CDR1 SGHTA, CDR2 FQGTGA. In nucleotides, the CDR3 is TGTGCCAGCAGCCACACAATTCAGGGGGCACACACCGGGGAGCTGTTTTTT. Translated: CASSHTIQGAHTGELFF.

This clonotype came up a few times. A junction boundary mismatches the germline segment, possibly from a read error. The genes are TRBV29-1 and TRBJ2-1; TRBD2 might be the D (5 bases). Germline values: CDR1 SQVTM, CDR2 ANQGSEA. This CDR3 has 14 amino acids. CDR3 bases: TGCAGCGTGGAAGCAGAGCGGTCCTACAATGAGCAGTTCTTC. Its protein product is CSVEAERSYNEQFF.

The J gene is TRBJ2-7, the V gene TRBV15, with D perhaps matching TRBD1 or TRBD2 (5 bases each). Trimming pared 0 bases from V and 4 bases from J, leaving 16 bases between. The CDR3 spans 16 residues. Germline values: CDR1 LNHNV, CDR2 YYDKDF (reference sequence). The CDR3 reads CATSRDPGTADYEQYF. CDR3 coding DNA: TGTGCCACCAGCAGAGATCCCGGGACGGCGGATTACGAGCAGTACTTC. The full variable domain, in which reference TRBV15 and TRBJ2-7 provide the parts outside the CDR3, is DAMVIQNPRYQVTQFGKPVTLSCSQTLNHNVMYWYQQKSSQAPKLLFHYYDKDFNNEADTPDNFQSRRPNTSFCFLDIRSPGLGDTAMYLCATSRDPGTADYEQYFGPGTRLTVT.

This clonotype was found a few times. The J gene is TRBJ2-1, the V gene TRBV7-2; 12 nucleotides align to TRBD2. The CDR3 contains 18 residues. Germline V CDR1 and CDR2: SGHTA, FQGNSA. With V trimmed by 1 base and J by 7 bases, 11 bases remained unmatched. The CDR3 protein is CASSLVGLAGGPENEQFF. The CDR3 coding sequence is TGTGCCAGCAGCTTAGTCGGGCTAGCGGGGGGGCCGGAGAATGAGCAGTTCTTC.

This chain links TRBV15 with TRBJ1-5; D unresolved. The V end lost 1 base, the J end lost 6 bases, and 13 bases lay between the germline ends. Germline assignment: CDR1 LNHNV and CDR2 YYDKDF (reference sequence). The CDR3 contains 15 residues. The DNA of the CDR3 is TGTGCCACCAGCAGAGTGGGCGGCCCAGGTCAGCCCCAGCATTTT. Encoded protein: CATSRVGGPGQPQHF.

The chain uses TRBV15 and TRBJ2-7; D ambiguous. The V gene's germline CDR1 is LNHNV and CDR2 YYDKDF (reference sequence). The CDR3 has 11 amino acids. With 1 base removed from V and 4 bases from J, the gap between germline ends came to 2 bases. CDR3 bases: TGTGCCACCAGCAGAGGGTACGAGCAGTACTTC. Its protein is CATSRGYEQYF.

The genes are TRBV20-1 and TRBJ1-2; 9 bases match TRBD1. Unmatched junction bases numbered 9, after V lost 4 bases and J lost 3 bases. The CDR3 runs to 15 residues. Germline V gives CDR1 DFQATT, CDR2 SNEGSKA (reference sequence). The CDR3 DNA reads as TGCAGTGCTACCCCCGGACAGGGGCAGGACTATGGCTACACCTTC. Residues: CSATPGQGQDYGYTF.

Comment on this clonotype: A read error is possible here, since a much larger clone lies one base away. This chain joins TRBV12-3 or TRBV12-4 and TRBJ1-2; no reliable D call. The CDR3 is 15 amino acids. The CDR3 nucleotides read TGTACCAGCAGTCTTTCGACTGTCCGCTACTATGGCTACACCTTC. Translating it yields CTSSLSTVRYYGYTF.

This clonotype was observed a few times. The chain carries TRBV9 and TRBJ2-5; a weak D match, TRBD1 (6 bases). The germline CDR1 and CDR2 sequences are SGDLS and YYNGEE. V was shortened by 4 bases and J by 5 bases, with 18 bases between the two germline ends. This CDR3 contains 15 residues. In nucleotides, the CDR3 is TGTGCCAGCAGCCCTAGCCCTGGACAGACGGAGACCCAGTACTTC. It codes for CASSPSPGQTETQYF.

As for this clonotype: A junction end diverges from the germline sequence, so it may reflect a read error. V gene TRBV7-7 combines with J gene TRBJ2-1; D is perhaps TRBD2 (7 bases). CDR1 and CDR2 (germline): SSHAT, FNYEAQ (reference sequence). The CDR3 has 15 residues. The CDR3 sequence: CASTLKLARGNEQFF. The CDR3 DNA sequence: TGTGCTAGCACCCTAAAACTAGCGAGGGGGAATGAGCAGTTCTTC.

The chain links TRBV7-2 to TRBJ2-2, with 11 bases identical to TRBD2. CDR1 and CDR2 from the germline V gene are SGHTA and FQGNSA. CDR3 size: 17 residues. The junction had 5 bases not matched to a gene; V was cut back by 3 bases and J by 2 bases. CDR3 protein: CASSFLAGGANTGELFF. CDR3 DNA sequence: TGTGCCAGCAGCTTTTTAGCGGGAGGGGCTAACACCGGGGAGCTGTTTTTT.

The sample holds a few counts of this clonotype. The CDR3 loop is CASRRDQETQYF. DNA of the CDR3: TGTGCTTCCCGCCGGGACCAAGAGACCCAGTACTTC. The V call is TRBV11-1, the J call TRBJ2-5; D uncertain. The germline CDR1 and CDR2 sequences are SGHAT and FQDESV (reference sequence). The CDR3 has 12 residues. The whole variable domain, filled in from reference TRBV11-1 and TRBJ2-5, reads EAEVAQSPRYKITEKSQAVAFWCDPISGHATLYWYRQILGQGPELLVQFQDESVVDDSQLPKDRFSAERLKGVDSTLKIQPAELGDSAMYLCASRRDQETQYFGPGTRLLVL.

The chain is built from TRBV10-3 and TRBJ2-1; 8 nucleotides match TRBD1. The length of the CDR3 is 12 residues. Trimming at V came to 6 bases and at J to 7 bases, leaving 2 bases not matched to a gene. Per the germline V gene, CDR1 is ENHRY and CDR2 is SYGVKD. CDR3 loop: CAIRDRVNEQFF. The CDR3, as DNA: TGTGCCATCAGGGACAGGGTAAATGAGCAGTTCTTC.

The genes are TRBV28 and TRBJ1-6; D not certain. CDR1 and CDR2 from the germline V gene are MDHEN and SYDVKM. The CDR3 is made up of 16 amino acids. The V gene lost 7 bases and the J gene lost 0 bases, with 13 bases spanning the gap. Here the CDR3 DNA reads TGTGCCAGCAATCCATTCGCCAGCTCCTATAATTCACCCCTCCACTTT. As protein: CASNPFASSYNSPLHF.

The rearrangement uses TRBV10-3 and TRBJ2-7; TRBD1 agrees at 10 bases. The germline CDR1 and CDR2 sequences are ENHRY and SYGVKD. There are 15 residues in the CDR3. With 6 bases clipped from V and 2 bases from J, the junction kept 7 bases outside the gene matches. CDR3 region: CAISKGQGPTYEQYF. CDR3 in DNA: TGTGCCATCAGCAAGGGACAGGGGCCTACCTACGAGCAGTACTTC.